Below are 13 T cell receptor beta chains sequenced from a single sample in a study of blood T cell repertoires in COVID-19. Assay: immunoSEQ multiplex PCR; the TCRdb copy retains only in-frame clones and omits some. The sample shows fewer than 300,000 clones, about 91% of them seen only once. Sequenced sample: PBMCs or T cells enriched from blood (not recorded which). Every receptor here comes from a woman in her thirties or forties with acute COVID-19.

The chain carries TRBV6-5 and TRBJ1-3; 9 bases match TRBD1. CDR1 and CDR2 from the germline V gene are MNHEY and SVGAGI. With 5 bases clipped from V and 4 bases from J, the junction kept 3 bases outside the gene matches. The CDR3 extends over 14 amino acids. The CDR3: CASSRTGVGNTIYF. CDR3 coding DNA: TGTGCCAGCAGTAGGACAGGGGTCGGAAACACCATATATTTT.

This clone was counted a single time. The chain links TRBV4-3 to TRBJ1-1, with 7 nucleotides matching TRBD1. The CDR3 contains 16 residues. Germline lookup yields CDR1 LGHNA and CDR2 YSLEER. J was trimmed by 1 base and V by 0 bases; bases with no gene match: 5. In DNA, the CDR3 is TGCGCCAGCAGCCAAGATATTCCAGGGGGGAACACTGAAGCTTTCTTT. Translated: CASSQDIPGGNTEAFF.

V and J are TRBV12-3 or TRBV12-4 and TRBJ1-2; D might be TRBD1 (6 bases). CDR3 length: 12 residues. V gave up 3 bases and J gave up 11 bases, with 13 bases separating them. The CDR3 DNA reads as TGTGCCAGCAGTTTCACCGGGACACAATACACCTTC. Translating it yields CASSFTGTQYTF.

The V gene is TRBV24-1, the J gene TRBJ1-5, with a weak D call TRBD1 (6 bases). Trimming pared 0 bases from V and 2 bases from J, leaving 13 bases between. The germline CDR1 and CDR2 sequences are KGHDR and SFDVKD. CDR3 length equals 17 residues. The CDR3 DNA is TGTGCCACCAGTGATTTGCAAGAGGGGGACGGCAATCAGCCCCAGCATTTT. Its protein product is CATSDLQEGDGNQPQHF.

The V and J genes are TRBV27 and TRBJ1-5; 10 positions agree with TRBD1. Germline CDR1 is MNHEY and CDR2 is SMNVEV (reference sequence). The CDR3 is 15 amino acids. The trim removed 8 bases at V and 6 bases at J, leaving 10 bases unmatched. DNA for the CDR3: TGTGCCAGCGGGACAGGGGTTAGGTACAGTCAGCCCCAGCATTTT. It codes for CASGTGVRYSQPQHF.

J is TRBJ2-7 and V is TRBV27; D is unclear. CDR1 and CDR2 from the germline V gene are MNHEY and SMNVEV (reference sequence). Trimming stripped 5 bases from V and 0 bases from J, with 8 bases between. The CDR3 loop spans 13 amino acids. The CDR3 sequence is CASSPLSSYEQYV. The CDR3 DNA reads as TGTGCCAGCAGTCCACTAAGCTCCTACGAGCAGTACGTC.

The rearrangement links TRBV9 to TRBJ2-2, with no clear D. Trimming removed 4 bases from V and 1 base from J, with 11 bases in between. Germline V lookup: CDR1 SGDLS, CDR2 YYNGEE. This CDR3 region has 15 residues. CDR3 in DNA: TGTGCCAGCAGCCAAAGAGAGATGAACACCGGGGAGCTGTTTTTT. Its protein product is CASSQREMNTGELFF.

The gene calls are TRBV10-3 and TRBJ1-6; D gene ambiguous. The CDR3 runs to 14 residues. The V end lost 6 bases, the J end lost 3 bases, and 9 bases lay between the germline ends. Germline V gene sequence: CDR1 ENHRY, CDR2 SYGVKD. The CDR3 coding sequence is TGTGCCATCAGCCTGGACTTCTATAATTCACCCCTCCACTTT. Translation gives CAISLDFYNSPLHF.

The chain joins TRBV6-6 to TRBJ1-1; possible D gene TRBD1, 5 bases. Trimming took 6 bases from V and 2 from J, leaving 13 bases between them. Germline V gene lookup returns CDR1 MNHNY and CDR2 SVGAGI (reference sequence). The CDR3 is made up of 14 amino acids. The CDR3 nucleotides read TGTGCCAGCAGACCCGGGACTTATAACACTGAAGCTTTCTTT. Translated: CASRPGTYNTEAFF.

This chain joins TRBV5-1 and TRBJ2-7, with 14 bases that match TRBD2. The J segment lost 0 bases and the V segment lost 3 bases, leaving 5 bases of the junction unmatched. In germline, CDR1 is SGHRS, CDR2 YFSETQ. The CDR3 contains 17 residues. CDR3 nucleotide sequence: TGCGCCAGCAGCTGGGGAGGACTAGCGGGAGGCTCCTACGAGCAGTACTTC. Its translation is CASSWGGLAGGSYEQYF. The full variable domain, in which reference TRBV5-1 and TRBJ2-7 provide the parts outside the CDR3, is KAGVTQTPRYLIKTRGQQVTLSCSPISGHRSVSWYQQTPGQGLQFLFEYFSETQRNKGNFPGRFSGRQFSNSRSEMNVSTLELGDSALYLCASSWGGLAGGSYEQYFGPGTRLTVT.

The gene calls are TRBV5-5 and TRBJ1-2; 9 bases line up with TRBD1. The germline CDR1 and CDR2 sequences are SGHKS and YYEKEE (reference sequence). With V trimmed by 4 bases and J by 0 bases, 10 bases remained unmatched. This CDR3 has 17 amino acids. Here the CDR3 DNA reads TGTGCCAGCAGCCGGGGACAGGGACTGGAATCTAACTATGGCTACACCTTC. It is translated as CASSRGQGLESNYGYTF.

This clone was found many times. CDR3 residues: CASAGDAGELFF. CDR3 DNA: TGTGCCAGCGCAGGGGATGCCGGGGAGCTGTTTTTT. This rearrangement joins TRBV6-5 to TRBJ2-2; TRBD1 might be the D (6 bases). The length of the CDR3 is 12 residues. The V end lost 8 bases, the J end lost 6 bases, and 10 bases lay between the germline ends. The germline V gene has CDR1 MNHEY and CDR2 SVGAGI.

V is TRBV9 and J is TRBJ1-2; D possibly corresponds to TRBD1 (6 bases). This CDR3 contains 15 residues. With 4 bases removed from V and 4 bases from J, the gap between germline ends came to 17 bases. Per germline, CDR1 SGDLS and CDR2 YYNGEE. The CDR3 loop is CASSPSSGGGYGYTF. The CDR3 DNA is TGTGCCAGCAGCCCGTCGAGCGGGGGCGGCTATGGCTACACCTTC.